This passage covers 17 T cell receptor beta chains from one sample sequenced in a study of CD8 T cells in ankylosing spondylitis. TCRdb used MiXCR to reprocess the 5' RACE reads, holding one entry per CDR3 protein. Here the sample spans roughly 130,000 distinct CDR3 sequences, around 9.3% being singletons. Input material: blood, either unsorted or a sorted T cell fraction (not recorded which). The origin of the receptors is a male donor with ankylosing spondylitis or in good health (not recorded which).

This clonotype came up many times. The chain links TRBV7-8 to TRBJ2-2, with TRBD2 matching 13 bases. Per the germline V gene, CDR1 is SGHVS and CDR2 is FQNEAQ. The CDR3 has 19 amino acids. J was trimmed by 0 bases and V by 3 bases; bases with no gene match: 7. CDR3: CASSFPLLAGGTNTGELFF. The CDR3 nucleotides are TGTGCCAGCAGCTTTCCCTTACTAGCGGGAGGGACGAACACCGGGGAGCTGTTTTTT.

Many counts were recorded for this clonotype. CDR3 nucleotides: TGCAGCGTTGTCGCCAGGGGCTACGAGCAGTACTTC. Its translation is CSVVARGYEQYF. The chain recombines TRBV29-1 with TRBJ2-7; possible D gene TRBD1, 6 bases. This CDR3 is built from 12 residues. The V end was cut by 4 bases, the J end by 3 bases, with 10 bases between. Germline V gene sequence: CDR1 SQVTM, CDR2 ANQGSEA.

This clonotype was seen more than once but under ten times. J is TRBJ2-1 and V is TRBV12-3 or TRBV12-4; D is unclear. V was clipped by 5 bases and J by 10 bases, with 12 bases between them. This CDR3 comprises 12 residues. CDR3 protein: CASSRAGPEQFF. The CDR3 nucleotides read TGTGCCAGCAGTCGCGCCGGCCCCGAGCAGTTCTTC.

In regard to this clonotype: This may stem from a read error, because a much larger clone lies one nucleotide away. The chain joins TRBV27 to TRBJ2-1; D gene ambiguous. The germline V gene encodes CDR1 MNHEY and CDR2 SMNVEV (reference sequence). The CDR3 contains 13 residues. The CDR3 region is CAISLFRYNEQFF. Written as DNA, the CDR3 is TGTGCCATCAGTTTATTCAGATACAATGAGCAGTTCTTC.

In its sample, this clonotype was seen many times. This chain connects TRBV7-2 to TRBJ2-1; D is unclear. Deletions cut 1 base from V and 7 bases from J, with 17 bases between. The CDR3 is 16 residues long. Germline CDR1 reads SGHTA; CDR2 reads FQGNSA. The CDR3 DNA follows: TGTGCCAGCAGCTTAGGTCTTTTTACGTACAATAATGAGCAGTTCTTC. This translates into CASSLGLFTYNNEQFF. Filled out from reference TRBV7-2 and TRBJ2-1, the complete variable domain reads GAGVSQSPSNKVTEKGKDVELRCDPISGHTALYWYRQSLGQGLEFLIYFQGNSAPDKSGLPSDRFSAERTGGSVSTLTIQRTQQEDSAVYLCASSLGLFTYNNEQFFGPGTRLTVL.

This clonotype was observed many times. The chain couples TRBV4-3 to TRBJ2-1; 11 nucleotides match TRBD2. Germline V gives CDR1 LGHNA, CDR2 YSLEER. With 1 base clipped from V and 3 bases from J, the junction kept 2 bases outside the gene matches. The CDR3 covers 16 residues. CDR3 amino acids: CASSQGTSGSYNEQFF. The CDR3 DNA reads as TGCGCCAGCAGCCAAGGCACTAGCGGGAGCTACAATGAGCAGTTCTTC.

This clonotype was detected many times. The chain joins TRBV18 to TRBJ2-1, with TRBD1 matching over 8 bases. The CDR3 is made up of 15 amino acids. Germline V CDR1 and CDR2: KGHSH, LQKENI. The J segment lost 13 bases and the V segment lost 3 bases, leaving 14 bases of the junction unmatched. The CDR3 nucleotides read TGTGCCAGCTCACCGCGGAAGGGACAGGCCCTAAACCAGTTCTTC. Translating it yields CASSPRKGQALNQFF.

This clonotype was seen ten or more times. The chain carries TRBV5-6 and TRBJ2-3, with D maybe TRBD2 (6 bases). Per the germline V gene, CDR1 is SGHDT and CDR2 is YYEEEE. The germline V and J ends were trimmed by 4 bases and 4 bases, with 16 bases remaining between them. This CDR3 region has 15 residues. The CDR3 DNA reads TGTGCCAGCAGCCCCTTTACGGGGGTGGCAGATACGCAGTATTTT. This translates into CASSPFTGVADTQYF.

This clonotype has only a few counts. The chain couples TRBV5-5 to TRBJ2-1, with D hard to call. This CDR3 comprises 13 residues. Deletions cut 4 bases from V and 12 bases from J, with 17 bases between. Germline V gene sequence: CDR1 SGHKS, CDR2 YYEKEE (reference sequence). CDR3 amino acids: CASSRQTGKVQFF. CDR3 bases: TGTGCCAGCAGCCGACAAACGGGTAAAGTGCAGTTCTTC.

This clonotype was recorded a few times. V usage is TRBV7-2 and J usage is TRBJ1-2; D gene unclear. The CDR3 extends over 11 amino acids. The germline V gene has CDR1 SGHTA and CDR2 FQGNSA. The V gene lost 5 bases and the J gene lost 8 bases, with 9 bases spanning the gap. The CDR3 loop is CASSKSGGYTF. CDR3 DNA: TGTGCCAGCAGCAAGAGTGGAGGCTACACCTTC.

This clonotype was observed a few times. The V call is TRBV20-1, the J call TRBJ2-3, with 8 nucleotides matching TRBD2. CDR1 DFQATT and CDR2 SNEGSKA come from the germline V gene (reference sequence). Germline trimming cut 0 bases from V and 6 bases from J; bases unmatched to any gene: 14. This CDR3 comprises 17 residues. The CDR3 loop is CSARDLLASGSGDTQYF. DNA of the CDR3: TGCAGTGCTAGAGATTTATTGGCGAGCGGGAGTGGGGATACGCAGTATTTT.

This chain uses TRBV29-1 with TRBJ2-3; D may be TRBD2 (6 bases). The CDR3 covers 12 residues. Germline lookup yields CDR1 SQVTM and CDR2 ANQGSEA. Between the trimmed V and J ends, which lost 7 bases and 2 bases, there was a span of 10 bases. The CDR3 here is CSAGVNTDTQYF. The CDR3 DNA follows: TGCAGCGCGGGGGTTAACACAGATACGCAGTATTTT.

The chain combines TRBV18 with TRBJ2-1, with 8 bases matching TRBD2. J was trimmed by 4 bases and V by 6 bases; bases with no gene match: 8. The CDR3 consists of 15 residues. Germline V gene sequence: CDR1 KGHSH, CDR2 LQKENI. CDR3 loop: CASSTSGSPYNEQFF. For the CDR3, the DNA is TGTGCCAGCTCCACGAGCGGGAGCCCTTACAATGAGCAGTTCTTC.

This clonotype has ten or more counts. This sequence joins TRBV9 and TRBJ1-2; the D is unclear. This CDR3 is 13 amino acids long. Germline V gives CDR1 SGDLS, CDR2 YYNGEE. V lost 2 bases to trimming and J lost 4 bases, with 9 bases between them. Written as DNA, the CDR3 is TGTGCCAGCAGCGTTGAGGGATTCTATGGCTACACCTTC. As protein: CASSVEGFYGYTF. The complete variable domain, with remaining parts taken from reference TRBV9 and TRBJ1-2, reads DSGVTQTPKHLITATGQRVTLRCSPRSGDLSVYWYQQSLDQGLQFLIQYYNGEERAKGNILERFSAQQFPDLHSELNLSSLELGDSALYFCASSVEGFYGYTFGSGTRLTVV.

This clonotype has ten or more counts. The J gene is TRBJ1-5, the V gene TRBV7-2, with 7 nucleotides matching TRBD1. The germline V gene has CDR1 SGHTA and CDR2 FQGNSA. This CDR3 is built from 14 residues. With 4 bases clipped from V and 4 bases from J, the junction kept 4 bases outside the gene matches. The CDR3 here is CASSSDRRNQPQHF. The CDR3 nucleotides are TGTGCCAGCAGCTCGGACAGGCGAAATCAGCCCCAGCATTTT.

This clonotype occurred many times. The chain is built from TRBV7-9 and TRBJ2-3; D is perhaps TRBD1 or TRBD2 (5 bases each). Trimming left V 5 bases short and J 2 bases short, with 20 bases between. This CDR3 comprises 17 residues. Germline V gene data show CDR1 as SEHNR and CDR2 as FQNEAQ (reference sequence). This CDR3 is CASSNKPPGRYTDTQYF. The CDR3 bases are TGTGCCAGCAGCAATAAACCGCCGGGACGGTACACAGATACGCAGTATTTT.

This clonotype was detected ten times or more. V gene TRBV5-1 combines with J gene TRBJ2-7; 7 bases fit TRBD2. The CDR3 has 18 amino acids. J gave up 7 bases and V 5 bases, and 24 bases lay outside the gene matches. CDR1 is SGHRS, CDR2 YFSETQ, per germline. CDR3: CASRIGWGGAGTSWEQYF. CDR3 in DNA: TGCGCCAGCAGGATTGGGTGGGGCGGAGCGGGAACGTCCTGGGAGCAGTACTTC.